Sequencing of this T cell receptor (beta chain) was carried out in a study of regulatory and conventional T cells in RAG deficiency. Genomic DNA came from blood conventional CD4+ T cells gated CD25-low CD127-high. The protocol was immunoSEQ multiplex PCR, while the TCRdb copy is restricted to in-frame clones and leaves out a portion. This table holds 7,000 to 9,500 clones, approximately 96% found once. In germline, CDR1 is MGHDK, CDR2 SYGVNS. The CDR3 runs 15 residues. With 1 base clipped from V and 3 bases from J, the junction kept 5 bases outside the gene matches. Overall study findings and caveats: In Omenn syndrome, Treg and Tconv repertoires overlapped >85%.

With respect to this clone: Its target is not known.

Sequencing input: CD4+ effector T cells sorted from blood. The genes are TRBV25-1 and TRBJ2-5; 7 bases match TRBD2. The clonotype comes from a human donor with RAG deficiency presenting as severe combined immunodeficiency. CDR3: CASSEWREIEETQYF. In DNA form, the CDR3 reads TGTGCCAGCAGTGAATGGCGGGAGATAGAAGAGACCCAGTACTTC.